This T cell receptor (beta chain) was captured by sequencing in a study of blood T cell dynamics during melanoma immunotherapy. Germline lookup yields CDR1 SNHLY and CDR2 FYNNEI. V was clipped by 7 bases and J by 3 bases, with 7 bases between them. This CDR3 region has 11 residues. Generated by immunoSEQ multiplex PCR, the TCRdb table keeps only in-frame clones and is missing some. Altogether about 12,000 clones are present, around 87% being singletons, with the ten largest covering roughly 3.9%. Time point defined: week 3, after first cycle of checkpoint inhibitor. The rearrangement links TRBV2 to TRBJ2-7; D not certain. This receptor was identified in a human donor with melanoma. The sample here was blood, taken from a patient treated with checkpoint blockade. In DNA form, the CDR3 reads TGTGCCAGCATCATGGACTACGAGCAGTACTTC. Translating it yields CASIMDYEQYF.